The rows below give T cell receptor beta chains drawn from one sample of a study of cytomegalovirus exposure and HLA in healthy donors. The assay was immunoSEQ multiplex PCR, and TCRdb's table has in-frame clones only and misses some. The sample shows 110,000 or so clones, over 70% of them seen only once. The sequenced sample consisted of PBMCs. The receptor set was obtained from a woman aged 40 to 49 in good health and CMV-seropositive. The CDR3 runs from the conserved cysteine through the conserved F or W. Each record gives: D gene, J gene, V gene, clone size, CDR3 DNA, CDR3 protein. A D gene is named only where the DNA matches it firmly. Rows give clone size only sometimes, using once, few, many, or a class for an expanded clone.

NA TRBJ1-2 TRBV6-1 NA TGTGCCAGCAGTTCTACCGACAGAGGTGGTGGCTACACCTTC CASSSTDRGGGYTF
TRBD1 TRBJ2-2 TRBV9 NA TGTGCCAGCAGCGTTGACAGGGATGCCGGGGAGCTGTTTTTT CASSVDRDAGELFF
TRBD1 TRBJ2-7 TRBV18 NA TGTGCCAGCTCACCACCCGGGACAGGGGGCCTCGAGCAGTACTTC CASSPPGTGGLEQYF
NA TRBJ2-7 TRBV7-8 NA TGTGCCAGCAGTACGGCCGGGGGACAGACCTACGAGCAGTACTTC CASSTAGGQTYEQYF
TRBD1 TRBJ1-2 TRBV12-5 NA TGTGCTAGTGGTTTGGGCAGGGGGGACTATGGCTACACCTTC CASGLGRGDYGYTF
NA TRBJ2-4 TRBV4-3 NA TGCGCCAGCAGCCAAGTGGAGCTCGGGGGAGGTACCAAAAACATTCAGTACTTC CASSQVELGGGTKNIQYF
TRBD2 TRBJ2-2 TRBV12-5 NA TGTGCTAGTGGTTCATCCCACTGGGAGCCTAGCGGGAGAGACACCGGGGAGCTGTTTTTT CASGSSHWEPSGRDTGELFF
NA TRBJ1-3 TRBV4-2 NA TGTGCCAGCAGCCAAGAAGGCGGCTCTGGAAACACCATATATTTT CASSQEGGSGNTIYF
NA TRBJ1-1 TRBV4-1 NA TGCGCCAGCAGCCAAACAGGGTACACTGAAGCTTTCTTT CASSQTGYTEAFF
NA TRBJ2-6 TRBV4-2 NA TGTGCCAGCAGCCAAGACAGGGAACGGTTGTCTGGGGCCAACGTCCTGACTTTC CASSQDRERLSGANVLTF
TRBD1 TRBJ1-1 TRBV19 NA TGTGCCAGTAGTATTGAGCGGGACAGGGGACTCCCAAACACTGAAGCTTTCTTT CASSIERDRGLPNTEAFF
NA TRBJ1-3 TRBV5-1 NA TGCGCCAGCAGCTTGGACCAGGGAAACACCATATATTTT CASSLDQGNTIYF
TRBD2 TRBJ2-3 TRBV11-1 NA TGTGCCAGCAGCTTAGCGGTCCTAGCGGGAGGATCCAGCACAGATACGCAGTATTTT CASSLAVLAGGSSTDTQYF
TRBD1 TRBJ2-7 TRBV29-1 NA TGCAGCGTTGTGGGGGACAGGGGGCATTCCTACGAGCAGTACTTC CSVVGDRGHSYEQYF
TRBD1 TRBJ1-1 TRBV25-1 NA TGTGCCAGCAGTGAGGACAGGGGTCAGAACACTGAAGCTTTCTTT CASSEDRGQNTEAFF
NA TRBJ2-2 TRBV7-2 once TGTGCCAGCAGCTTAGCTGAGGAGGAGCTGTTTTTT CASSLAEEELFF
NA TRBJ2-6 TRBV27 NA TGTGCCAGCAGTTTTGGAGGGGGCGCGTCTGGGGCCAACGTCCTGACTTTC CASSFGGGASGANVLTF
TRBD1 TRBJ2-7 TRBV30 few TGTGCCTGGACCCAGGGGGCCTCCTACGAGCAGTACTTC CAWTQGASYEQYF
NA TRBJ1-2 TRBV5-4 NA TGTGCCAGCAGCCCGGTCCAGGGGCTCGGAGGCTACACCTTC CASSPVQGLGGYTF
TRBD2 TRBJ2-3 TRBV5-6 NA TGTGCCAGCAGCCGCAGCGGGGGGGCATTCACAGATACGCAGTATTTT CASSRSGGAFTDTQYF
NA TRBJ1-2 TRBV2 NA TGTGCCAGCAGTGTTCGAGGGAACTATGGCTACACCTTC CASSVRGNYGYTF
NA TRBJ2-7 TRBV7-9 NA TGTGCCAGCAGCTTATCCCGAGCCAGGGCCGGCTCCTACGAGCAGTACTTC CASSLSRARAGSYEQYF
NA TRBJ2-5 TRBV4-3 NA TGCGCCAGCAGCCGGGCGGGGTTAGAGACCCAGTACTTC CASSRAGLETQYF
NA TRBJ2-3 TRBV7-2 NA TGTGCCAGCAGCGTGAGGGCAAATCTGAAGTATTTT CASSVRANLKYF
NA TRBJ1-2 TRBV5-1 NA TGCGCCAGCAGCTTGGTGCCAGGGGAAGAGTATGGCTACACCTTC CASSLVPGEEYGYTF
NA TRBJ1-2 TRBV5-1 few TGCGCCAGCAACAGCCCCGGGGACTATGGCTACACCTTC CASNSPGDYGYTF
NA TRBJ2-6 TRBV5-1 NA TGCGCCAGCAGCTTGGCCCTCGGTGGCTCTGGGGCCAACGTCCTGACTTTC CASSLALGGSGANVLTF
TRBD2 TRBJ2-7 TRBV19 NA TGTGCCAGTAGTATAGGACTAGCGGGAGAATCGGAGCAGTACTTC CASSIGLAGESEQYF
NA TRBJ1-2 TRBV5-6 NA TGTGCCAGCAGCCTGGGGCGACTGTATGGCTACACCTTC CASSLGRLYGYTF
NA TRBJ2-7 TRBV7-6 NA TGTGCCAGCAGCTTAGGGCCAGACTACGAGCAGTACTTC CASSLGPDYEQYF
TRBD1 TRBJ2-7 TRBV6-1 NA TGTGCCAGCAGTGAGCCCCCACCCCCCCAGCAGGGGGCCCACGAGCAGTACTTC CASSEPPPPQQGAHEQYF
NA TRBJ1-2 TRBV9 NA TGTGCCAGCAGCGGTGGGACAACGTCTGGCTACACCTTC CASSGGTTSGYTF
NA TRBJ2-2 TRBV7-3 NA TGTGCCAGCAGCTTACTCAGGGGAACGACCGGGGAGCTGTTTTTT CASSLLRGTTGELFF
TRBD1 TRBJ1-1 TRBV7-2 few TGTGCCAGCACCACAAACAGGGGAGGCACTGAAGCTTTCTTT CASTTNRGGTEAFF
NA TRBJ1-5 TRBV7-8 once TGTGCCAGCAGCTTGGTTACAGGGATCAATCAGCCCCAGCATTTT CASSLVTGINQPQHF
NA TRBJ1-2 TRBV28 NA TGTGCCAGCAGTTTAGGTACAGGGTCTTTTAACTATGGCTACACCTTC CASSLGTGSFNYGYTF
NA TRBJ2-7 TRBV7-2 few TGTGCCAGCAGCTTAAACCCCGCAATAGGAAGGGGTTACTACGAGCAGTACTTC CASSLNPAIGRGYYEQYF
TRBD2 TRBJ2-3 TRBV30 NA TGTGCCTGGGGGCCGGGACTAGCCTCCACAGATACGCAGTATTTT CAWGPGLASTDTQYF
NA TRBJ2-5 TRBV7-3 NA TGTGCAAGTGGAGAGGCCCAGTACTTC CASGEAQYF
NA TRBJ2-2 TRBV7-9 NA TGTGGGGTTCAGGGAACAACGAACACCGGGGAGCTGTTTTTT CGVQGTTNTGELFF
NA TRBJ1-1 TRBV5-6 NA TGTGCCAGCAGCTTGGCCGCAGTTAACACTGAAGCTTTCTTT CASSLAAVNTEAFF
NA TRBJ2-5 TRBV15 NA TGTGCCACCAGCCCTATATCCCAAGAGACCCAGTACTTC CATSPISQETQYF
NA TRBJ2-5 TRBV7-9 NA TGTGCCAGCAGCCCTACCGAGGGAGAGACCCAGTACTTC CASSPTEGETQYF